This TCR beta chain was observed in a study of identical twins. Overall study results and limits: The models systematically underestimated how much out-of-frame TCR alpha was shared in monozygotic twins. Out-of-frame alpha sequences shared between twins exhibited an excess of low generation probability. Surplus twin overlap in beta out-of-frame sequences was less pronounced.

There are a few counts of this clonotype. Its antigen is undetermined. Template switching introduced a universal primer site, and the cDNA bore unique molecular identifiers. MiXCR was run by TCRdb on the 5' RACE reads, yielding one entry per CDR3 protein. The profile shows 350,000 to 500,000 distinct CDR3 sequences, about 18% of them singletons. The CDR3 runs 19 residues. Germline V gene sequence: CDR1 SGHDT, CDR2 YYEEEE. V lost 4 bases and J lost 6, with 29 bases in between. V gene TRBV5-6 combines with J gene TRBJ2-1; D is perhaps TRBD1 (5 bases). This TCR was sampled from a man aged 50-59 years in good health. Sequencing input: naive T cells sorted from blood. The CDR3: CASSPILPRPWGYANEQFF. CDR3 DNA: TGTGCCAGCAGCCCGATTCTTCCTAGGCCCTGGGGCTACGCCAATGAGCAGTTCTTC.